The next 20 T cell receptor beta chains were all read from a single sample in a study of read filtering for tumor transcriptome and immune sequencing. This library used 300 to 500 ng RNA and molecular barcoded adaptors spanning alpha/delta and beta/gamma chains. TCRdb re-called the reads through MiXCR, storing one row per CDR3 protein. The sample has 100,000 to 150,000 distinct CDR3 sequences; 10% to 15% are singletons. Sequences were obtained from a population of CD138-negative cells sorted from bone marrow. The receptors stem from a donor aged 40 or older with multiple myeloma.

Ten or more counts support this clonotype. The rearrangement links TRBV28 to TRBJ2-7; 7 bases match TRBD1. Germline V gene sequence: CDR1 MDHEN, CDR2 SYDVKM. With 6 bases clipped from V and 6 bases from J, the junction kept 11 bases outside the gene matches. The CDR3 is 14 amino acids. CDR3 loop: CASSPVDRVGEQYF. The CDR3 coding sequence is TGTGCCAGCAGCCCAGTCGACAGGGTGGGCGAGCAGTACTTC. Using reference TRBV28 and TRBJ2-7 for the parts outside the CDR3, the full variable domain is DVKVTQSSRYLVKRTGEKVFLECVQDMDHENMFWYRQDPGLGLRLIYFSYDVKMKEKGDIPEGYSVSREKKERFSLILESASTNQTSMYLCASSPVDRVGEQYFGPGTRLTVT.

This clonotype was seen at least ten times. The genes are TRBV20-1 and TRBJ2-7; D is perhaps TRBD2 (8 bases). Germline V gene sequence: CDR1 DFQATT, CDR2 SNEGSKA (reference sequence). This CDR3 is 14 amino acids long. The V end was cut by 6 bases, the J end by 2 bases, with 17 bases between. The CDR3 loop is CSASRQGLAYEQYF. The DNA for the CDR3 is TGCAGTGCATCTCGACAGGGACTAGCCTACGAGCAGTACTTC.

This clonotype has ten or more counts. This chain links TRBV29-1 with TRBJ1-5; weak D call: TRBD1 (5 bases). The CDR3 spans 14 residues. Germline loops: CDR1 SQVTM, CDR2 ANQGSEA. V lost 6 bases and J lost 0, with 12 bases in between. CDR3 nucleotides: TGCAGCGTGTGGTCAGGGAATAGCAATCAGCCCCAGCATTTT. As protein: CSVWSGNSNQPQHF.

In its sample, this clonotype was seen many times. This chain links TRBV20-1 with TRBJ2-1, with 14 bases lining up with TRBD2. This CDR3 contains 16 residues. Trimming at V came to 2 bases and at J to 9 bases, leaving 9 bases not matched to a gene. CDR1 and CDR2 (germline): DFQATT, SNEGSKA (reference sequence). The CDR3 here is CSARTPGLAGVTEQFF. The CDR3 DNA sequence: TGCAGTGCTAGAACGCCGGGACTAGCGGGAGTTACTGAGCAGTTCTTC.

This clonotype was observed at least ten times. The chain couples TRBV6-6 to TRBJ2-1, with D perhaps assigned TRBD1 or TRBD2 (5 bases each). CDR3 length: 15 amino acids. Germline V gene sequence: CDR1 MNHNY, CDR2 SVGAGI (reference sequence). The germline V and J ends were trimmed by 4 bases and 11 bases, with 21 bases remaining between them. The CDR3 loop is CASSSTSGTQRQQFF. The CDR3 region has the DNA TGTGCCAGCAGTTCCACCTCCGGGACGCAGAGACAGCAGTTCTTC.

This clonotype turned up a few times. The rearrangement uses TRBV20-1 and TRBJ1-5, with unresolved D. The CDR3 sequence is 12 residues long. The germline gives CDR1 DFQATT, CDR2 SNEGSKA (reference sequence). Trimming pared 6 bases from V and 6 bases from J, leaving 12 bases between. This CDR3 reads CSALVGVQPQHF. DNA of the CDR3: TGCAGTGCCCTTGTCGGGGTTCAGCCCCAGCATTTT.

This clonotype was seen repeatedly, ten times or more. The chain uses TRBV4-1 and TRBJ1-2; D is unresolved. CDR1 and CDR2 from the germline V gene are MGHRA and YSYEKL. V shed 0 bases and J shed 4 bases, with 9 bases lying between them. CDR3 length: 14 residues. CDR3: CASSQERSGYGYTF. In DNA, the CDR3 is TGCGCCAGCAGCCAAGAACGGTCAGGCTATGGCTACACCTTC.

J is TRBJ2-7 and V is TRBV7-9, with 9 bases lining up with TRBD1. V was pared by 11 bases and J by 5 bases, with 10 bases of the junction left unmatched. The CDR3 has 13 amino acids. Looked up from germline, CDR1 is SEHNR and CDR2 is FQNEAQ (reference sequence). CDR3 amino acids: CAYRDRAVDEQYF. CDR3 sequence (DNA): TGTGCCTACCGGGACAGGGCGGTGGACGAGCAGTACTTC.

This clonotype was counted ten times or more. The V gene is TRBV9, the J gene TRBJ2-1; 8 bases align to TRBD2. This CDR3 spans 15 amino acids. CDR1 and CDR2 from the germline V gene are SGDLS and YYNGEE. V trimming: 0 bases; J trimming: 6 bases; junction bases outside the gene matches: 5. CDR3 nucleotide sequence: TGTGCCAGCAGCGTAGGGGGGCTAGCGGGCAATGAGCAGTTCTTC. It encodes CASSVGGLAGNEQFF.

Comments on this clonotype: A much larger clonotype is one base distant, so this may be a read error. This chain links TRBV29-1 with TRBJ2-3; no clear D gene. Per the germline V gene, CDR1 is SQVTM and CDR2 is ANQGSEA. This CDR3 comprises 15 residues. Trimming took off 1 base at V and 4 bases at J, with 15 bases between the two ends. DNA of the CDR3: TGCAGCGTTGAAGCCCAGACCCCGGCCCCAGATACGCAGTATTTT. Its protein is CSVEAQTPAPDTQYF.

This chain uses TRBV6-5 with TRBJ2-6; D uncertain. The V end was cut by 2 bases, the J end by 0 bases, with 5 bases between. From germline, CDR1 is MNHEY and CDR2 SVGAGI. The CDR3 spans 15 residues. The CDR3: CASSYETSGANVLTF. The CDR3, as DNA: TGTGCCAGCAGTTACGAGACCTCTGGGGCCAACGTCCTGACTTTC.

A note on this clonotype: This could be a read error, since a much larger clone is one nucleotide away. Here the CDR3 reads CSASRTDQETQYF. The CDR3 nucleotides are TGCAGTGCTAGTAGGACAGACCAAGAGACCCAGTACTTC. The chain joins TRBV20-1 to TRBJ2-5; tentatively, D is TRBD1 (6 bases). The CDR3 contains 13 residues. Germline CDR1 reads DFQATT; CDR2 reads SNEGSKA (reference sequence). V shed 3 bases and J shed 0 bases, with 8 bases lying between them.

This clonotype came up many times. The chain has TRBV6-6 and TRBJ2-5; either TRBD1 or TRBD2 may supply D (5 bases each). V shed 5 bases and J shed 0 bases, with 13 bases lying between them. The CDR3 is 15 residues long. Germline assignment: CDR1 MNHNY and CDR2 SVGAGI (reference sequence). CDR3 residues: CASSPPGRNQETQYF. CDR3 in DNA: TGTGCCAGCAGTCCCCCGGGACGTAACCAAGAGACCCAGTACTTC.

This clonotype was detected many times. V is TRBV9 and J is TRBJ1-6; D is unresolved. Looked up from germline, CDR1 is SGDLS and CDR2 is YYNGEE. This CDR3 region has 14 residues. Trimming removed 6 bases at V and 5 bases at J, with 12 bases between. CDR3 nucleotides: TGTGCCAGCAACCTAAACGGGGATAATTCACCCCTCCACTTT. Translated, it gives CASNLNGDNSPLHF.

This clonotype was seen ten or more times. V usage is TRBV7-2 and J usage is TRBJ2-7; TRBD1 agrees at 9 bases. Trimming took 5 bases from V and 6 from J; bases not matched to a gene: 5. The CDR3 runs 13 residues. Germline assignment: CDR1 SGHTA and CDR2 FQGNSA. The CDR3 DNA reads TGTGCCAGCAGCCCGGGACAGGGCCTCGAGCAGTACTTC. This sequence encodes CASSPGQGLEQYF.

Concerning this clonotype: A much larger clone differs from this one at a single base, so this may be a read error. This chain links TRBV24-1 with TRBJ1-5; 9 bases map to TRBD1. CDR3 length: 14 amino acids. Germline values: CDR1 KGHDR, CDR2 SFDVKD. The CDR3 protein is CATSESGQGQPQQF. The CDR3 DNA is TGTGCCACCAGTGAGTCTGGACAGGGGCAGCCCCAGCAGTTT.

This clonotype was recorded at least ten times. The J gene is TRBJ2-7, the V gene TRBV4-1; D gene uncertain. The germline CDR1 and CDR2 sequences are MGHRA and YSYEKL. This CDR3 is built from 15 residues. The ends were cut back, 0 bases at V and 4 bases at J, with 13 bases in the middle. In nucleotides, the CDR3 is TGCGCCAGCAGCCAAGATCACGAGGTACGGTACGAGCAGTACTTC. The encoded protein is CASSQDHEVRYEQYF.

This clonotype was recorded at least ten times. The V call is TRBV28, the J call TRBJ1-2; no reliable D call. Germline CDR1 and CDR2: MDHEN and SYDVKM. This CDR3 is built from 14 residues. Trimming stripped 7 bases from V and 3 bases from J, with 15 bases between. The CDR3 DNA follows: TGTGCCAGCACCCGACGGTTCGACGACTATGGCTACACCTTC. Its protein product is CASTRRFDDYGYTF.

This clonotype was seen many times. The rearrangement joins TRBV20-1 to TRBJ1-5; D unclear. V lost 1 base, J lost 5 bases, and 9 bases lay in between. Germline loops: CDR1 DFQATT, CDR2 SNEGSKA (reference sequence). The length of the CDR3 is 13 residues. The CDR3: CSARAQNDQPQHF. CDR3 in DNA: TGCAGTGCTAGAGCCCAGAACGATCAGCCCCAGCATTTT.

The sample holds many counts of this clonotype. V usage is TRBV5-1 and J usage is TRBJ2-1; D is possibly TRBD1 or TRBD2 (5 bases each). V gave up 3 bases and J gave up 9 bases, with 19 bases separating them. CDR1 and CDR2 from the germline V gene are SGHRS and YFSETQ. There are 15 residues in the CDR3. The CDR3 DNA reads TGCGCCAGCAGCTCGGGACCAGAGAGCGTCGGTGAGCAGTTCTTC. Protein product: CASSSGPESVGEQFF.